This entry concerns a single T cell receptor (beta chain). Adults between about 18 and 95 years of age took part from under 25 US areas. No more than 2 weeks before study entry, exposed participants had met a case of COVID-19. These data originate in a study of blood T cell repertoires in COVID-19. Some clones are missing from TCRdb's copy, which holds only in-frame ones; the method was immunoSEQ multiplex PCR. The table has about 260,000 clones, around 93% seen once. This CDR3 has 15 residues. Trimming removed 3 bases from V and 2 bases from J; junction bases left unmatched: 7. Germline CDR1 SGDLS, CDR2 YYNGEE.

The clonotype comes from a man in his forties who had been exposed to COVID-19. The chain couples TRBV9 to TRBJ2-7, with TRBD1 matching 8 bases. The sequencing sample was made of PBMCs or T cells enriched from blood (not recorded which). The CDR3 DNA follows: TGTGCCAGCAGCGCCGAAGGGACAGGAACCTACGAGCAGTACTTC. Translating gives CASSAEGTGTYEQYF. Variable domain in full (rest from reference TRBV9 and TRBJ2-7): DSGVTQTPKHLITATGQRVTLRCSPRSGDLSVYWYQQSLDQGLQFLIQYYNGEERAKGNILERFSAQQFPDLHSELNLSSLELGDSALYFCASSAEGTGTYEQYFGPGTRLTVT.